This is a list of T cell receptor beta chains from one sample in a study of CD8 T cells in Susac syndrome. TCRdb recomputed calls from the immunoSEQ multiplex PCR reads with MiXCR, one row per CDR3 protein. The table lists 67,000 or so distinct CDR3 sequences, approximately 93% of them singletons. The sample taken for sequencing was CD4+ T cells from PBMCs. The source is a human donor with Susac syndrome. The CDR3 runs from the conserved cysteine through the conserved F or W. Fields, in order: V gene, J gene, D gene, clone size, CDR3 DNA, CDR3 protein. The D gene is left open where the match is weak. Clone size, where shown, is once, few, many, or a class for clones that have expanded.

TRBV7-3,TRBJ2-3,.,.,TGTGCCAGCAGCTTAGACGGGAGCACAGATACGCAGTATTTT,CASSLDGSTDTQYF
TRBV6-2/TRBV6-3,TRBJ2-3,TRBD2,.,TGTGCCACCGGCAGCGGGATAAGCACAGATACGCAGTATTTT,CATGSGISTDTQYF
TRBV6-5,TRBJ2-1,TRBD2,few,TGTGCCAGCAGTTACTCGAAGGGACTAGCCGGGCGGGGGCAGTTCTTC,CASSYSKGLAGRGQFF
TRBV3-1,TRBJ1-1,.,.,TGTGCCAGCAGCTCATACCTCATGAACACTGAAGCTTTCTTT,CASSSYLMNTEAFF
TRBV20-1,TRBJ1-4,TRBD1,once,TGCAGTGCTAAGGGGGCGTATGAAAAACTGTTTTTT,CSAKGAYEKLFF
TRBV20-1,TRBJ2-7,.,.,TGCAGTGCGCCAGGACCGGTTTCCTACGAGCAGTACTTC,CSAPGPVSYEQYF
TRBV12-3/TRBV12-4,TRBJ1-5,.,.,TGTGCCAGCAGTTTCGAACAGGGAGGCTATAGCAATCAGCCCCAGCATTTT,CASSFEQGGYSNQPQHF
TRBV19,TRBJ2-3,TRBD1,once,TGTGCCAGTAGTGCGAGGGGGCGAACAGATACGCAGTATTTT,CASSARGRTDTQYF
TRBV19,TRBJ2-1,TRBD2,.,TGTGCCAGTATGAGGACGGGGGGAACCTACAATGAGCAGTTCTTC,CASMRTGGTYNEQFF
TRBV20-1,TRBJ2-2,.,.,TGCAGTGCTAGGAGACTATCTCTATCCTGGCCCGGGGAGCTGTTTTTT,CSARRLSLSWPGELFF
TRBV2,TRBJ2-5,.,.,TGTGCCAGCACGGCAGAGACCCAGTACTTC,CASTAETQYF
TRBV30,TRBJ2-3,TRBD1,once,TGTGCCTGGAGGGATCCCTGGGACAGAAAGAGCACAGATACGCAGTATTTT,CAWRDPWDRKSTDTQYF
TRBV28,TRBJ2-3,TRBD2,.,TGTGCCAGCAGTTTAGGCGGGGGGCGGGCGCAGTATTTT,CASSLGGGRAQYF
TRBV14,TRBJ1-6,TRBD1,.,TGTGCCAGCAGCTTACGACAGGGGGTGTCCTATAATTCACCCCTCCACTTT,CASSLRQGVSYNSPLHF
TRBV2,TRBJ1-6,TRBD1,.,TGTGCCAGCACGGGGATGTTAGAGGGGGCGAATAATTCACCCCTCCACTTT,CASTGMLEGANNSPLHF
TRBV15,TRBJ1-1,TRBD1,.,TGTGCCACCAGCAGAGATAGGAGGGGGCACACTGAAGCTTTCTTT,CATSRDRRGHTEAFF
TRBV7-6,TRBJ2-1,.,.,TGTGCCAGCAGCCCCTCTCGGACTTCCTACAATGAGCAGTTCTTC,CASSPSRTSYNEQFF
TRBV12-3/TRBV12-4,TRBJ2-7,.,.,TGTGCCAGCAGTTTCAAGGCCCTCACTGAAGAGCAGTACTTC,CASSFKALTEEQYF
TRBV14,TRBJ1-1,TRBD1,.,TGTGCCAGCAGCCAACGGGACAGGTCAAACACTGAAGCTTTCTTT,CASSQRDRSNTEAFF
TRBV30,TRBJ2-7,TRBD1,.,TGTGCCTGGAGATACGGGACAGCCTACGAGCAGTACTTC,CAWRYGTAYEQYF
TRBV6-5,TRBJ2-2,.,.,TGTGCCAGCGCTCGGACTCTGAGCACCGGGGAGCTGTTTTTT,CASARTLSTGELFF
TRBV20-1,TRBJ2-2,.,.,TGCAGTGCTAGAATCCGCACCGGGGAGCTGTTTTTT,CSARIRTGELFF
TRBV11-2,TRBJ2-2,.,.,TGTGCCAGCAGCTTAGGTCGTGCCACCGGGGAGCTGTTTTTT,CASSLGRATGELFF
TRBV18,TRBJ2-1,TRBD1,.,TGTGCCAGCTCACCTGTACAGGGGGCGTACAATGAGCAGTTCTTC,CASSPVQGAYNEQFF
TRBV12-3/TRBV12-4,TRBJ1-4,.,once,TGTGCCAGCAGTTTGATAACAAATGGCGTGAGGATTTTT,CASSLITNGVRIF
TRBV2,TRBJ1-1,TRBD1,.,TGTGCCAGCAGTGAAATACAGGGGGGAGGCACTGAAGCTTTCTTT,CASSEIQGGGTEAFF
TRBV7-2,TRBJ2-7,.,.,TGTGCCAGCAGCTTATTCAGGGGCCAGGACTACGAGCAGTACTTC,CASSLFRGQDYEQYF
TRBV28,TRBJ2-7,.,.,TGTGCCAGCAGGACCGGGACAAGGGTGTTGTACGAGCAGTACTTC,CASRTGTRVLYEQYF
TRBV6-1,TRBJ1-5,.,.,TGTGCCAGCAGAACCTCGGGAAGGCCCCAGCATTTT,CASRTSGRPQHF
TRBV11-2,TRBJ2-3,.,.,TGTGCCAGCAGCCGACGACCCGGAGGGCGCACAGATACGCAGTATTTT,CASSRRPGGRTDTQYF
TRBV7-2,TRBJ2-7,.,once,TGTGCCAGCAGCTTAACGCACAGGGGGGGTGGCGAGCAGTACTTC,CASSLTHRGGGEQYF
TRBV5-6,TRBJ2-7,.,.,TGTGCCAGCAGCCTGGGATTCCACTACGAGCAGTACTTC,CASSLGFHYEQYF
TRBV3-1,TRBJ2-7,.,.,TGTGCCAGCAGCCAAGATTCGGAGAGCTCCTACGAGCAGTACTTC,CASSQDSESSYEQYF
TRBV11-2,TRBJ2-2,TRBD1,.,TGTGCCAGCAGCTCCGTGACAGGGACCGGGGAGCTGTTTTTT,CASSSVTGTGELFF